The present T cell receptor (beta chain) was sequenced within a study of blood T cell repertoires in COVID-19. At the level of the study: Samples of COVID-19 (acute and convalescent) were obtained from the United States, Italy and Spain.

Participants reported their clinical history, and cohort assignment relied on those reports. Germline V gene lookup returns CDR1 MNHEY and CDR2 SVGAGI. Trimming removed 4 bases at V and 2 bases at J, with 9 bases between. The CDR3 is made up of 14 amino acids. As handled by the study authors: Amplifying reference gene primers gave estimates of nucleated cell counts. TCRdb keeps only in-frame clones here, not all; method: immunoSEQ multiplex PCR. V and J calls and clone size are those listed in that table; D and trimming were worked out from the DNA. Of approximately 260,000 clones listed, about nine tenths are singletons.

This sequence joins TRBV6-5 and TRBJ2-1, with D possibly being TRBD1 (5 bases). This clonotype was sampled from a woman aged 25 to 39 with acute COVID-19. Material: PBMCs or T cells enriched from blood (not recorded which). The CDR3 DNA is TGTGCCAGCAGTTTGGACATCGCCTACAATGAGCAGTTCTTC. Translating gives CASSLDIAYNEQFF.